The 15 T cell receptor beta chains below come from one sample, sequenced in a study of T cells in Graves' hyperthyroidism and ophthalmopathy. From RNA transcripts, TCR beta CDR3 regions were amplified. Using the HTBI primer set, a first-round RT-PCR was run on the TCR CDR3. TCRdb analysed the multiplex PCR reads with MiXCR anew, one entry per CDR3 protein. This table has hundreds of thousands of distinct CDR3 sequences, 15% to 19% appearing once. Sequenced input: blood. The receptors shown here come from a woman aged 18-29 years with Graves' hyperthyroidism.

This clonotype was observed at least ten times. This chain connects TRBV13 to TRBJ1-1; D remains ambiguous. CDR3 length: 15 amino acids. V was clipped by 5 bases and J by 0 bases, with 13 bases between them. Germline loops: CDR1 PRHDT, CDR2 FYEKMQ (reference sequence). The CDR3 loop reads CASSGSATMNTEAFF. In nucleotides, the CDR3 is TGTGCCAGCAGCGGTTCAGCGACAATGAACACTGAAGCTTTCTTT. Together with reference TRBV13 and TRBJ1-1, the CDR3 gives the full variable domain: AAGVIQSPRHLIKEKRETATLKCYPIPRHDTVYWYQQGPGQDPQFLISFYEKMQSDKGSIPDRFSAQQFSDYHSELNMSSLELGDSALYFCASSGSATMNTEAFFGQGTRLTVV.

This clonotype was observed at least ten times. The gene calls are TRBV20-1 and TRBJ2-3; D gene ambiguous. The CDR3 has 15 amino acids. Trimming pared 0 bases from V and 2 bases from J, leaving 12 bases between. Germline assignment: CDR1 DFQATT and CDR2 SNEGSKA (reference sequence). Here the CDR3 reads CSARDAREVTDTQYF. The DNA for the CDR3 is TGCAGTGCTAGAGATGCCAGAGAAGTCACAGATACGCAGTATTTT.

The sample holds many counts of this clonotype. The CDR3 loop is CASSDLDSADNEQFF. CDR3 DNA: TGCGCCAGCAGTGACTTAGACTCTGCCGACAATGAGCAGTTCTTC. The chain carries TRBV10-1 and TRBJ2-1; D is unclear. Germline loops: CDR1 WNHNN, CDR2 SYGVQD (reference sequence). V was pared by 3 bases and J by 5 bases, with 14 bases between. The CDR3 has 15 amino acids.

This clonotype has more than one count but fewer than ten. The CDR3 sequence is CASSARLAESTDTQYF. In DNA form, the CDR3 reads TGTGCCAGCAGCGCCAGACTAGCGGAGAGCACAGATACGCAGTATTTT. V gene TRBV9 combines with J gene TRBJ2-3; 9 bases match TRBD2. Germline-derived CDR1 and CDR2 are SGDLS and YYNGEE. J was trimmed by 0 bases and V by 3 bases; bases with no gene match: 5. This CDR3 is built from 16 residues.

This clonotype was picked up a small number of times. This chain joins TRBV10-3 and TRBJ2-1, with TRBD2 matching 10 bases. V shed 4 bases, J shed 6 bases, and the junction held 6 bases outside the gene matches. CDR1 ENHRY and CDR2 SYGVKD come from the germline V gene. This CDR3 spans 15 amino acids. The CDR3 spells CAISARTSGFNEQFF. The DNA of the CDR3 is TGTGCCATCAGTGCAAGGACTAGCGGATTCAATGAGCAGTTCTTC.

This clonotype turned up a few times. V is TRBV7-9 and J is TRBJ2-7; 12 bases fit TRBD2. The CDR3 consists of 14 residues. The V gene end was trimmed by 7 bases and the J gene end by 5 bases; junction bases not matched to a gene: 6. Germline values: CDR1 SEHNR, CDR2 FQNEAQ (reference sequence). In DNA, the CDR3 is TGTGCCAGCACCAGTCTAGCGGGGGGGAACGAGCAGTACTTC. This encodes CASTSLAGGNEQYF.

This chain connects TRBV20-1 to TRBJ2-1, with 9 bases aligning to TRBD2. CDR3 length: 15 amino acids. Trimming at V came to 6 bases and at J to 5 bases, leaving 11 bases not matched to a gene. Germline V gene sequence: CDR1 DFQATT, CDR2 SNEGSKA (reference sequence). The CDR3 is CSADDLAGRNNEQFF. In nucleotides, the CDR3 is TGCAGTGCGGACGATCTAGCGGGAAGAAACAATGAGCAGTTCTTC.

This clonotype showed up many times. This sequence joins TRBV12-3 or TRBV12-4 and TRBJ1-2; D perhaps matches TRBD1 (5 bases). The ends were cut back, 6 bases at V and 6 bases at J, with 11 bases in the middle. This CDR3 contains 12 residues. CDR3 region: CASRWGNDGYTF. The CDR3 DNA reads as TGTGCCAGCAGATGGGGGAACGATGGCTACACCTTC.

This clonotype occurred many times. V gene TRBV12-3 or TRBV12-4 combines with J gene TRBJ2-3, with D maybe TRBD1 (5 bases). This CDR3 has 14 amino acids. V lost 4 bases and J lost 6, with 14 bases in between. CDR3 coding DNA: TGTGCCAGCAGTTGGTTAGGGGAAGCCGATACGCAGTATTTT. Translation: CASSWLGEADTQYF.

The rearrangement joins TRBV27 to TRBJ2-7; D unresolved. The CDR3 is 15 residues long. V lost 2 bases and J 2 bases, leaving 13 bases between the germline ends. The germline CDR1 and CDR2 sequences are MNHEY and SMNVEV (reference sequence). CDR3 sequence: CASSLTGPYAYEQYF. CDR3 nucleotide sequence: TGTGCCAGCAGTTTAACCGGGCCCTACGCCTACGAGCAGTACTTC.

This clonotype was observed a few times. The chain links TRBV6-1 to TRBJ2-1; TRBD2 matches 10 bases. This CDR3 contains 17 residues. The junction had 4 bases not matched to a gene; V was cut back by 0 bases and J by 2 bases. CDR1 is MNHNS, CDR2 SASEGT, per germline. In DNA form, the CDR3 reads TGTGCCAGCAGTGAAGCATGGACTAGCGGAACCTACAATGAGCAGTTCTTC. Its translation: CASSEAWTSGTYNEQFF.

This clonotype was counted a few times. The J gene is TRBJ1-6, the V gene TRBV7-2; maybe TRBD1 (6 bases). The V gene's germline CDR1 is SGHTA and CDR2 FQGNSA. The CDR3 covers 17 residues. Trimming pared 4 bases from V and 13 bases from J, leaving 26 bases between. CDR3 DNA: TGTGCCAGCAGCTCGATGGTAGGGGGTTTGGAGGGTCATCCCCTCCACTTT. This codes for CASSSMVGGLEGHPLHF.

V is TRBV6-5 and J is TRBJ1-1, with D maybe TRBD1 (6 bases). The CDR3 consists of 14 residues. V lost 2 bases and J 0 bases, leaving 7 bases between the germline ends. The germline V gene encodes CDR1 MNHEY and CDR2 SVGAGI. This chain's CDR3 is CASSYEGVNTEAFF. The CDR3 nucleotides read TGTGCCAGCAGTTACGAGGGGGTGAACACTGAAGCTTTCTTT.

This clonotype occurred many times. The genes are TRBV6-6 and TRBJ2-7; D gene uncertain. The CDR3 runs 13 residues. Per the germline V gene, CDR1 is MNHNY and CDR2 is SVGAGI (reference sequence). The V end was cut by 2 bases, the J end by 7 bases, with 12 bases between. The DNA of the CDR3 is TGTGCCAGCAGTTACCCTCAGCTGGGGGAGCAGTACTTC. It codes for CASSYPQLGEQYF.

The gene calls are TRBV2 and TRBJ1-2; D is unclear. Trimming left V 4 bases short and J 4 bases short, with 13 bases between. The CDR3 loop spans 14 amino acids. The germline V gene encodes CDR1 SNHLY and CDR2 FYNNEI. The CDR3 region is CASSGAGGLYGYTF. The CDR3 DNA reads TGTGCCAGCAGTGGGGCAGGAGGACTCTATGGCTACACCTTC.